The rows below give T cell receptor beta chains drawn from one sample of a study of T cell responses to AZD1222 COVID-19 vaccine. The repertoire was sequenced with immunoSEQ multiplex PCR; TCRdb's copy has only in-frame clones and lacks some. The sample has under 100,000 clones, roughly 84% seen once. The source was peripheral blood, collected on day 0 of AZD1222 vaccination. The receptors stem from an adult in good health. The CDR3 runs from the conserved cysteine through the conserved F or W.

v_call	j_call	cdr3_aa
TRBV11-2	TRBJ1-1	CASIIGRGTEAFF
TRBV19	TRBJ1-3	CASIQGSGNTIYF
TRBV7-3	TRBJ2-7	CASSPTPGLPYEQYF
TRBV30	TRBJ1-5	CAWSVFTTDQPQHF
TRBV5-5	TRBJ2-1	CASSWTTEYNEQFF
TRBV18	TRBJ1-1	CASSEQGWNTEAFF
TRBV19	TRBJ1-2	CASSYYGYTF
TRBV11-2	TRBJ2-5	CASSFTGTAVGETQYF
TRBV6-1	TRBJ1-5	CASSDVGQPQHF
TRBV30	TRBJ1-2	CAWKTGNYGYTF
TRBV5-6	TRBJ1-4	CASSGHRGQANEKLFF
TRBV10-1	TRBJ2-5	CASSEEPSETQYF
TRBV5-1	TRBJ2-2	CASSPDPGELFF
TRBV10-3	TRBJ1-2	CAISGPRAGEYGYTF
TRBV14	TRBJ2-2	CASSQDMIWTGVYTGELFF
TRBV6-4	TRBJ2-3	CASSQTSTDTQYF
TRBV12-3/TRBV12-4	TRBJ1-1	CASSLREHTEAFF
TRBV13	TRBJ1-1	CASSPGSSWAFF
TRBV6-5	TRBJ1-2	CASSFRTGEYGYTF
TRBV14	TRBJ2-2	CASSQERPRLNTGELFF
TRBV2	TRBJ1-5	CASSWTGFNQPQHF
TRBV2	TRBJ1-5	CASSGTANNQPQHF
TRBV6-2/TRBV6-3	TRBJ2-4	CASSYLGGNIQYF
TRBV18	TRBJ1-2	CASSPADSTGGYTF
TRBV6-5	TRBJ2-1	CASSYSSGTGGNEQFF
TRBV3-1/TRBV3-2	TRBJ1-5	CASSQGQISNQPQHF
TRBV5-1	TRBJ2-7	CASSLGGFEQYF
TRBV29-1	TRBJ1-1	CSVGVEGTEAFF
TRBV10-3	TRBJ1-2	CAITPRTLDGYTF
TRBV25-1	TRBJ1-1	CASSELGVSGTEAFF
TRBV18	TRBJ2-6	CASSPDSPFSGANVLTF
TRBV2	TRBJ2-4	CASSEGQGINIQYF
TRBV7-8	TRBJ2-1	CASSVVSPNEQFF
TRBV27	TRBJ1-1	CASRGGGNTEAFF
TRBV13	TRBJ1-1	CASSGGNTEAFF
TRBV6-5	TRBJ1-2	CASRPDRGRGGGYTF
TRBV5-6	TRBJ1-4	CASSLEVRVCRGNEKLFF
TRBV7-2	TRBJ1-1	CASSPLYTNTEAFF
TRBV5-5	TRBJ1-1	CASSPGQMNTEAFF
TRBV7-8	TRBJ2-7	CASSSPGQGYEQYF
TRBV5-1	TRBJ1-6	CASSLEQTNSPLHF
TRBV2	TRBJ2-5	CASKGTLFMQTQYF
TRBV5-1	TRBJ1-2	CASSSEGQGSYGYTF
TRBV30	TRBJ2-3	CAWSVGDTQYF
TRBV5-8	TRBJ2-1	CASSPRTGRNEQFF
TRBV6-6	TRBJ2-1	CASSPSLGTGLGNEQFF
TRBV24-1	TRBJ1-2	CATSDSRVPYGYTF
TRBV5-1	TRBJ1-5	CASSGTRILPPQHF
TRBV7-2	TRBJ1-2	CASSLDGGNYGYTF
TRBV6-5	TRBJ2-7	CASRSWDSTYEQYF
TRBV29-1	TRBJ1-3	CSVLSNSGNTIYF
TRBV7-3	TRBJ2-5	CASSLHGKETQYF
TRBV2	TRBJ1-6	CASRPGVQNSPLHF
TRBV10-3	TRBJ1-5	CAISDLGGGRQPQHF
TRBV11-1	TRBJ2-5	CASSGRQGARSETQYF
TRBV7-9	TRBJ2-3	CASSLGRLDTQYF
TRBV5-5	TRBJ2-2	CASGLTNTGELFF
TRBV4-2	TRBJ1-5	CASSRENQPQHF
TRBV27	TRBJ2-1	CASSTYNEQFF
TRBV5-1	TRBJ1-3	CASSFQGGSGNTIYF